The rows below give T cell receptor beta chains drawn from one sample of a study of tumor-infiltrating lymphocytes in primary liver carcinoma. TCRdb re-derived calls from the multiplex PCR reads in MiXCR, one entry per CDR3 protein. The data hold roughly 330,000 distinct CDR3 sequences, with 65% observed a single time. Sample: peripheral blood. These receptors were taken from a man aged 40-55 years with primary liver carcinoma and hepatitis B virus infection. CDR3s include the opening cysteine and the closing phenylalanine or tryptophan. The D gene is left open where the match is weak. Size is omitted from some rows. Given values are once, few, many or a class for expanded clones.

V gene	D gene	clone size	J gene	CDR3 DNA	CDR3 protein
TRBV11-2	.	.	TRBJ1-4	TGTGCCAGCAGCTCGCATGATATAGCAGGTAAAAAACTGTTTTTT	CASSSHDIAGKKLFF
TRBV7-9	TRBD1	.	TRBJ2-7	TGTGTCAGCAGCTCCACGGACAGGGGTGCCCACGAGCAGTACTTC	CVSSSTDRGAHEQYF
TRBV7-9	TRBD2	.	TRBJ2-1	TGTGCCAGCACTCGATCGGCGGGAGAGGGGAGTGAGCAGTTCTTC	CASTRSAGEGSEQFF
TRBV30	.	.	TRBJ1-1	TGTGCCTGGAGTGGACAGTTGGACACTGAAGCTTTCTTT	CAWSGQLDTEAFF
TRBV11-2	.	.	TRBJ1-1	TGTGCCGGCAGCTTAGAGACTGGGAACACTGAAGCCTTCTTT	CAGSLETGNTEAFF
TRBV5-4	.	once	TRBJ2-7	TGTGCCAGCAGCAATGAGGGGGACGGGGAGCAGTACTTC	CASSNEGDGEQYF
TRBV7-9	.	.	TRBJ2-7	TGTGCCGGCAGCTTAAGCGTCTCGGCGCAGACGGTGAAAATGGAGCAGTACTTC	CAGSLSVSAQTVKMEQYF
TRBV6-5	TRBD2	.	TRBJ2-3	TGTGCCAACTGTTCTAACCTAGCGGGAGGCACAGATACGCAGTATTTT	CANCSNLAGGTDTQYF
TRBV12-3/TRBV12-4	.	many	TRBJ1-2	TGTGCCAGCAGTTTAGGATCACTCGGTGGCTACACCTTC	CASSLGSLGGYTF
TRBV11-2	.	.	TRBJ2-1	TGTGCCAGCAGCTCAGCTGGGGAGCAGTTCTTT	CASSSAGEQFF
TRBV24-1	.	few	TRBJ1-2	TGTGCCACCCCCTCGAAAAGGGGCGGAGGCTACACCTTC	CATPSKRGGGYTF
TRBV6-1	TRBD2	.	TRBJ2-3	TGTGCCAGCAGAAGACTAGCGGGAGGTTTAGATACGCAGTATTTT	CASRRLAGGLDTQYF
TRBV6-6	TRBD2	many	TRBJ2-1	TGTGCCAGCAGCTACCCTGGACTAGCTGGCAATGAGCAGTTCTTC	CASSYPGLAGNEQFF
TRBV6-1	TRBD2	.	TRBJ2-3	TGTGCCAGCAATGGCGGGAGTGGCCCAGATACGCACTATTTT	CASNGGSGPDTHYF
TRBV6-2/TRBV6-3	TRBD1	.	TRBJ2-2	TGTGCCAGCTCGAGGGGGCAGAACGGGAAGCTGTTTTTT	CASSRGQNGKLFF
TRBV6-2/TRBV6-3	.	.	TRBJ1-1	TGTGCCAGCAATTCGGACAGTGGAACTGAAGCTTTCTTT	CASNSDSGTEAFF
TRBV5-5	.	many	TRBJ1-1	TGTGCCAGCGGATTAAGGGATCCAGCTTTCTTT	CASGLRDPAFF
TRBV4-2	TRBD2	.	TRBJ2-2	TGTGCCAGCAGCCAAGATCTAGTCGGAATAGCGGGAGGGCTGAGAACCGGGGAGCTGTTTTTT	CASSQDLVGIAGGLRTGELFF
TRBV10-3	.	.	TRBJ2-7	TGTGCCATCAGTGAGACATGGTATGGGTACGAGCAGTACTTC	CAISETWYGYEQYF
TRBV6-5	.	.	TRBJ1-5	TGTGCCAGCAATAATGAGATCAATCAGCCCCAGCATTTT	CASNNEINQPQHF
TRBV29-1	TRBD2	.	TRBJ2-1	TGCGGCGGCGGACTAGCGGGAGGCGGTGAGCAGTTCTTC	CGGGLAGGGEQFF
TRBV6-6	.	.	TRBJ2-2	TGTGCCAGCAGTGCGGACAGTCGCGCCGGGGAGCTGTTTTTT	CASSADSRAGELFF
TRBV11-2	TRBD2	.	TRBJ2-1	TGTGCCAGCAGCTTAGGGGAGGGCGCGTTGAATGAGCAGTTCTTC	CASSLGEGALNEQFF
TRBV11-2	TRBD1	.	TRBJ1-3	TGTGCCAGCAGCTTAGAAGCGACAGGGAGATATTTC	CASSLEATGRYF
TRBV6-5	.	.	TRBJ2-1	TGTGCCAGCAGTCTCCTAAGGGGGGAAGGGTACAATGAGCAGTTCTTC	CASSLLRGEGYNEQFF
TRBV6-5	TRBD2	.	TRBJ2-3	TGTGCCAGCAGTTACGAGCGGGAACGCACGGATACGCAGTATTTT	CASSYERERTDTQYF
TRBV11-3	.	.	TRBJ2-1	TGTGCCAGCAGCTCAGAGTCAGGCGCTGAGCAGTTCTTC	CASSSESGAEQFF
TRBV4-2	.	many	TRBJ1-4	TGTGCCAGCAGCCAAGAATACGGGGGCGCGAATGAAAAACTGTTTTTT	CASSQEYGGANEKLFF
TRBV6-5	.	many	TRBJ2-3	TGTGCCAGCAGTTACTCCCGGGGAGGTCTGAGTGTGGGTAGCACAGATACGCAGTATTTT	CASSYSRGGLSVGSTDTQYF
TRBV12-3/TRBV12-4	TRBD2	many	TRBJ2-1	TGTGCCAGCAGTTTTGGGGCGGGAGGGATAAATGAGCAGTTCTTC	CASSFGAGGINEQFF
TRBV19	.	.	TRBJ2-2	TGTGCCAGTAGTACGGATCCGGACACCGGGGAGCTGTTTTTT	CASSTDPDTGELFF
TRBV4-3	.	many	TRBJ2-3	TGCGCCAGCAGCCAAGCCCCGACTGTCACAGATACGCAGTATTTT	CASSQAPTVTDTQYF
TRBV6-1	.	many	TRBJ2-5	TGTGCCAGCAGCGCAGGAAGCCAAGAGACCCAGTACTTC	CASSAGSQETQYF
TRBV6-1	TRBD1	.	TRBJ2-7	TGTGTCAGCACCGAGGGGGCTCCCCCCTACGAGCAGTACTTC	CVSTEGAPPYEQYF
TRBV4-2	TRBD2	once	TRBJ2-5	TGTGCCAGCAGCCGAGATCCTCCGGGGGGAGAAGAGACCCAGTACTTC	CASSRDPPGGEETQYF
TRBV5-4	.	many	TRBJ2-7	TGTGCCAGCAGCTTGGCCCCCTACGAGCAGTACTTC	CASSLAPYEQYF
TRBV11-2	TRBD2	.	TRBJ2-7	TGTGCCAGCACCTTGGGGACTAGCGGTTACGAGCAGCACTTC	CASTLGTSGYEQHF
TRBV5-5	.	.	TRBJ2-4	TGTACCAGCAGCTTGGGGCTAGAGGGTATCGAGACGGCCAAAAACATTCAGTACTTC	CTSSLGLEGIETAKNIQYF
TRBV11-2	TRBD2	.	TRBJ2-7	TGCGCCACCAGCTCGTATTGGGGGACTAGAAGCTACGAGCAGTACTTC	CATSSYWGTRSYEQYF
TRBV10-1	.	few	TRBJ2-5	TGCGCCAGCAGTCGGGACGTTTCGGGGACCCAGTACTTC	CASSRDVSGTQYF
TRBV11-1	TRBD2	few	TRBJ2-7	TGTGCCAGCAGCTTAGAGATGGAGACTAGCGGGAGTTTGATACCTTTCGAACAGTACTTC	CASSLEMETSGSLIPFEQYF
TRBV11-2	TRBD1	.	TRBJ2-1	TGTGCCAGCAGCTTGAGGACAGGGGGCGGTGAGCAGTTCTTC	CASSLRTGGGEQFF
TRBV11-2	.	.	TRBJ2-7	TGTGTCAGCAGCTTAGGAGGGGGCTACGAACAGTACTTC	CVSSLGGGYEQYF
TRBV6-5	.	.	TRBJ1-1	TGTGCCAGCAGCATTGCCGGGGGGGAAGCTTTCTTT	CASSIAGGEAFF
TRBV5-1	TRBD1	.	TRBJ2-1	TGCGCCACCGCCATAGGGGGACAGGGCCTCAGTGAGCAGTTCTTC	CATAIGGQGLSEQFF
TRBV11-2	.	once	TRBJ2-3	TGTGCCAGCAGCCTGGGGAACCCACCGCGCACAGATACGCAGTATTTT	CASSLGNPPRTDTQYF
TRBV18	.	.	TRBJ2-1	TGTGCCAGCTCACCACCCGCCAGGGCAAACAATGAGCAGTTCTTC	CASSPPARANNEQFF
TRBV6-2/TRBV6-3	.	.	TRBJ1-1	TGTGCCAGCAGTTATAACCAGGAGGAAGAAGCTTTCTTT	CASSYNQEEEAFF
TRBV6-1	.	.	TRBJ2-5	TGTGCCAGCAGTGAAGAGGACGGGGGAGGAGAGACCCAGTACTTC	CASSEEDGGGETQYF
TRBV6-6	.	once	TRBJ1-5	TGTGCCAGCAGCCGTGGGTTCAGGGATAGCAATCAGTCCCAGCATTTT	CASSRGFRDSNQSQHF
TRBV4-2	.	.	TRBJ1-3	TGTGCCAGCAGCCAAGCTACAGCCTCTGGAAACACCATATATTTT	CASSQATASGNTIYF
TRBV28	.	.	TRBJ1-1	TGTGCCAGCAGTCCCGCGGGAATGCAGTCGAACACTGAAGCTTTCTTT	CASSPAGMQSNTEAFF
TRBV13	TRBD2	few	TRBJ2-1	TGTGCCAGCAGCCCCGGACTAGCGGGAGGGAAAAGAGGCAATGAGCAGTTCTTC	CASSPGLAGGKRGNEQFF
TRBV4-1	.	many	TRBJ1-1	TGCGCCAGCAGCCATCCCCTGAACACTGAAGCTTTCTTT	CASSHPLNTEAFF
TRBV11-2	.	once	TRBJ2-1	TGTGCCAGGAGCTCTGAGGGAGCGAATGAGCAATTCTTC	CARSSEGANEQFF
TRBV15	.	.	TRBJ2-1	TGTGCCACCAGCAGATGGGAGCAGGGCCAGTTCTTC	CATSRWEQGQFF
TRBV6-5	.	many	TRBJ1-1	TGTGCCAGCAGTGAGCTGGGACGCTTAGAAGCTTTCTTT	CASSELGRLEAFF